A single TCR beta chain is shown here with its context. Antigen specificity is unknown. This entry is derived from a study of graft-versus-host responses after intestinal transplantation. Study details: Recipients had transplants, and these were multivisceral, liver-intestinal, or isolated intestinal. Induction using anti-thymocyte globulin, followed by tacrolimus and steroids for about 3 years, was given to all recipients.

The CDR3 spans 15 residues. CDR1 is MGHRA and CDR2 is YSYEKL in the germline V gene. V lost 1 base and J 4 bases, leaving 13 bases between the germline ends. TCRdb keeps only in-frame clones here, not all; method: immunoSEQ multiplex PCR. There are about 86,000 clones in the sample; roughly 90% occur only once, and under 0.55% lies in the top ten. The sample consisted of unstimulated CD8+ T cells sorted from spleen or lymph node cells, taken before intestinal transplant. The clonotype was recovered from a human donor who received an intestinal transplant. The chain has TRBV4-1 and TRBJ2-5, with D possibly TRBD2 on 6 matching bases. CDR3 in amino acids: CASSQGEAWGETQYF. The CDR3 DNA is TGCGCCAGCAGCCAAGGGGAGGCCTGGGGAGAGACCCAGTACTTC.